One sample yielded the 14 T cell receptor beta chains listed below, sequenced in a study of shared clonotypes between healthy human individuals. TCRdb's table, derived via immunoSEQ multiplex PCR, lists solely in-frame clones and lacks some. The sample has fewer than 650,000 clones; about 79% are singletons. Sequencing input: PBMCs. These receptors were collected from a woman aged 40-49 years in good health. Some clones in this sample may be carry-over from other donors' samples.

The CDR3 here is CAWSSQGFEQYF. CDR3 DNA sequence: TGTGCCTGGAGTTCACAGGGGTTCGAGCAGTACTTC. The V call is TRBV30, the J call TRBJ2-7; 7 bases match TRBD1. The CDR3 contains 12 residues. V lost 2 bases and J lost 6; bases outside the gene matches: 4. Germline values: CDR1 GTSNPN, CDR2 SVGIG (reference sequence).

The chain carries TRBV7-9 and TRBJ1-2; D remains unclear. Germline V lookup: CDR1 SEHNR, CDR2 FQNEAQ (reference sequence). The CDR3 extends over 17 amino acids. V lost 4 bases and J lost 4, with 22 bases in between. The CDR3 loop is CASSSQGSNLRGYGYTF. The CDR3 DNA reads as TGTGCCAGCAGCTCTCAAGGGTCCAACCTGCGAGGCTATGGCTACACCTTC.

The V and J genes are TRBV14 and TRBJ2-1; TRBD2 might be the D (6 bases). Trimming took off 1 base at V and 6 bases at J, with 10 bases between the two ends. This CDR3 has 14 residues. Germline-derived CDR1 and CDR2 are SGHDN and FVKESK. CDR3 nucleotides: TGTGCCAGCAGCCAAGCCTTAGCGGTCAATGAGCAGTTCTTC. It is translated as CASSQALAVNEQFF.

V and J are TRBV7-8 and TRBJ2-1; 11 nucleotides align to TRBD2. V lost 5 bases to trimming and J lost 4 bases; unmatched junction nucleotides: 10. Germline CDR1 SGHVS, CDR2 FQNEAQ. The CDR3 has 17 residues. The CDR3: CASSLPIRLAGYNEQFF. In DNA, the CDR3 is TGTGCCAGCAGCCTCCCCATAAGACTAGCGGGGTACAATGAGCAGTTCTTC.

V is TRBV6-1 and J is TRBJ2-7; TRBD1 agrees at 8 bases. V lost 5 bases and J lost 4; bases outside the gene matches: 7. This CDR3 spans 14 amino acids. The germline CDR1 and CDR2 sequences are MNHNS and SASEGT. CDR3 in DNA: TGTGCCAGCAGTCGACAGGGGCCCCAATACGAGCAGTACTTC. Amino acids: CASSRQGPQYEQYF.

The chain recombines TRBV11-2 with TRBJ1-4; D is perhaps TRBD1 (5 bases). The V and J ends lost 4 bases and 0 bases respectively, with 12 bases between them. The CDR3 is 16 residues long. Germline CDR1 and CDR2: SGHAT and FQNNGV. The CDR3 here is CASSSRLGATNEKLFF. CDR3 bases: TGTGCCAGCAGCTCCCGGCTGGGGGCAACTAATGAAAAACTGTTTTTT.

The chain links TRBV19 to TRBJ2-7; 8 nucleotides align to TRBD1. The V gene end was trimmed by 4 bases and the J gene end by 4 bases; junction bases not matched to a gene: 6. The CDR3 covers 14 residues. CDR1 and CDR2 (germline): LNHDA, SQIVND (reference sequence). Here the CDR3 DNA reads TGTGCCAGTAGTAGGGGACAGGCTCCATACGAGCAGTACTTC. Amino acid sequence: CASSRGQAPYEQYF.

The chain combines TRBV19 with TRBJ1-1, with 11 bases identical to TRBD1. Germline V gene sequence: CDR1 LNHDA, CDR2 SQIVND (reference sequence). V shed 6 bases, J shed 2 bases, and the junction held 5 bases outside the gene matches. The CDR3 is 15 amino acids. The CDR3 region is CASSRTGGANTEAFF. The CDR3 DNA follows: TGTGCCAGTAGCAGGACAGGGGGCGCAAACACTGAAGCTTTCTTT.

V and J are TRBV9 and TRBJ2-5; tentatively, D is TRBD2 (6 bases). This CDR3 contains 13 residues. V was clipped by 2 bases and J by 4 bases, with 9 bases between them. Germline CDR1 SGDLS, CDR2 YYNGEE. In DNA, the CDR3 is TGTGCCAGCAGCGTCGCAGCGGGAGAGACCCAGTACTTC. It encodes CASSVAAGETQYF.

On this clone itself: With a much larger clone just one base away, this may be a read error. The sample contains more than one DNA sequence encoding this CDR3. The CDR3 reads CASSPSYEQYF. CDR3 bases: TGTGCCAGCAGTCCTTCCTACGAGCAGTACTTC. This chain links TRBV2 with TRBJ2-7; D gene ambiguous. Germline CDR1 and CDR2: SNHLY and FYNNEI. The CDR3 spans 11 residues. Trimming stripped 5 bases from V and 1 base from J, with 3 bases between.

This chain joins TRBV4-1 and TRBJ1-2; 12 bases align to TRBD1. The CDR3 length is 17 residues. CDR1 is MGHRA and CDR2 is YSYEKL in the germline V gene. With V trimmed by 4 bases and J by 4 bases, 10 bases remained unmatched. Here the CDR3 DNA reads TGCGCCAGCAGCCCCCGGGACAGGGGGCGCGTTGGCTATGGCTACACCTTC. Translation gives CASSPRDRGRVGYGYTF.

This chain joins TRBV19 and TRBJ1-2; tentative D call: TRBD1 (6 bases). The germline gives CDR1 LNHDA, CDR2 SQIVND (reference sequence). V shed 3 bases and J shed 3 bases, with 17 bases lying between them. CDR3 length: 16 residues. CDR3: CASSIAQGAEYYGYTF. In nucleotides, the CDR3 is TGTGCCAGTAGTATTGCACAGGGAGCCGAGTACTATGGCTACACCTTC.

This clone was detected a few times. One junction end disagrees with the germline gene, perhaps due to a read error. Within the sample, other DNA sequences also encode this same CDR3. The V call is TRBV6-1, the J call TRBJ2-7, with TRBD2 as a possible D gene (5 bases). Germline lookup yields CDR1 MNHNS and CDR2 SASEGT. This CDR3 has 13 amino acids. Here the CDR3 reads CASSEVGEDEQYF. The CDR3 DNA reads TGTGCCAGCAGCGAAGTCGGGGAAGACGAGCAGTACTTC.

This chain links TRBV6-6 with TRBJ2-7; no firm D call. Germline assignment: CDR1 MNHNY and CDR2 SVGAGI (reference sequence). V lost 7 bases and J 6 bases, leaving 22 bases between the germline ends. CDR3 length: 15 residues. CDR3 in amino acids: CASTQIGRADGEQYF. The CDR3 DNA sequence: TGTGCCAGCACCCAAATTGGACGGGCCGATGGCGAGCAGTACTTC.